These 16 T cell receptor beta chains were sequenced from one sample in a study of a mutant IDH1 vaccine in newly diagnosed glioma. Produced via immunoSEQ multiplex PCR; TCRdb's table is partial and in-frame only. The repertoire holds about 51,000 clones, with 60% to 85% as singletons. Time point meaning: baseline, week 1 (first vaccination visit). Specified treatment: pre-vaccination baseline after standard-of-care therapy. Sample: PBMCs, taken from a glioma patient treated with radiotherapy, temozolomide or both. These TCRs come from a woman in her 40s with glioma.

This chain uses TRBV5-4 with TRBJ1-4; D might be TRBD1 (5 bases). The CDR3 contains 15 residues. Trimming cost V 0 bases and J 1 base, with 7 bases left between them. Germline V CDR1 and CDR2: SGHNT, YYREEE (reference sequence). CDR3 nucleotide sequence: TGTGCCAGCAGCTTGGGTGACAGAACTAATGAAAAACTGTTTTTT. Translation gives CASSLGDRTNEKLFF.

The chain employs TRBV2 and TRBJ2-3, with a tentative D call TRBD2 (6 bases). V was cut by 7 bases and J by 2 bases, with 19 bases left in between. The CDR3 consists of 16 residues. The V gene's germline CDR1 is SNHLY and CDR2 FYNNEI. Written as DNA, the CDR3 is TGTGCCAGCATCGAGGAACGGAGGGTAGTCACAGATACGCAGTATTTT. It codes for CASIEERRVVTDTQYF.

This clone was detected only once. The chain employs TRBV7-8 and TRBJ2-7, with 9 positions matching TRBD1. The CDR3 covers 17 residues. Unmatched junction bases numbered 9, after V lost 1 base and J lost 2 bases. Per germline, CDR1 SGHVS and CDR2 FQNEAQ. The CDR3 reads CASSLELGTGRTYEQYF. CDR3 coding DNA: TGTGCCAGCAGCTTAGAACTCGGGACAGGGAGGACCTACGAGCAGTACTTC.

The rearrangement uses TRBV4-1 and TRBJ2-7; 9 bases are a match to TRBD1. Trimming cost V 0 bases and J 3 bases; bases outside gene matches: 6. Germline loops: CDR1 MGHRA, CDR2 YSYEKL. The length of the CDR3 is 16 residues. As DNA, the CDR3 is TGCGCCAGCAGCCAAGATCCGGACAGGGGCTACTACGAGCAGTACTTC. Translated, it gives CASSQDPDRGYYEQYF.

The chain has TRBV6-5 and TRBJ1-6; TRBD1 might be the D (6 bases). In germline, CDR1 is MNHEY, CDR2 SVGAGI. Trimming took off 7 bases at V and 8 bases at J, with 18 bases between the two ends. The CDR3 consists of 15 residues. The chain's CDR3 is CASTYLQQGYSPLHF. CDR3 in DNA: TGTGCCAGCACCTACCTACAACAGGGTTATTCACCCCTCCACTTT.

The rearrangement links TRBV10-1 to TRBJ2-7; unclear D gene. The CDR3 covers 13 residues. Germline CDR1 is WNHNN and CDR2 is SYGVQD (reference sequence). The V end was cut by 3 bases, the J end by 3 bases, with 9 bases between. The CDR3 DNA reads as TGCGCCAGCAGTGAATCCCGTCTCTACGAGCAGTACTTC. It yields the protein CASSESRLYEQYF.

The chain is built from TRBV4-2 and TRBJ1-3; D is perhaps TRBD1 (6 bases). Germline lookup yields CDR1 LGHNA and CDR2 YNFKEQ. CDR3 length equals 13 residues. V gave up 5 bases and J gave up 4 bases, with 9 bases separating them. The CDR3 coding sequence is TGTGCCAGCAGCACAGGGAGGGGAAACACCATATATTTT. Translating it yields CASSTGRGNTIYF.

The rearrangement uses TRBV10-3 and TRBJ2-2, with TRBD1 matching 8 bases. The germline V gene has CDR1 ENHRY and CDR2 SYGVKD. The CDR3 extends over 17 amino acids. Germline trimming cut 2 bases from V and 6 bases from J; bases unmatched to any gene: 11. The DNA for the CDR3 is TGTGCCATCAGTGAGCGGGACAGGCCGACTGGCGCCGGGGAGCTGTTTTTT. Translating gives CAISERDRPTGAGELFF.

This chain connects TRBV5-1 to TRBJ1-4, with D unresolved. Germline V gene sequence: CDR1 SGHRS, CDR2 YFSETQ. The V and J ends lost 0 bases and 4 bases respectively, with 13 bases between them. The CDR3 is 16 residues long. CDR3 coding DNA: TGCGCCAGCAGCTTGGACGTGGCGGCTGATAATGAAAAACTGTTTTTT. Its protein is CASSLDVAADNEKLFF.

V gene TRBV6-5 combines with J gene TRBJ2-4, with D unresolved. CDR1 and CDR2 from the germline V gene are MNHEY and SVGAGI. Trimming pared 0 bases from V and 0 bases from J, leaving 6 bases between. The CDR3 totals 15 residues. The CDR3 protein is CASSYSELAKNIQYF. CDR3 sequence (DNA): TGTGCCAGCAGTTACTCCGAGTTAGCCAAAAACATTCAGTACTTC.

The V and J genes are TRBV30 and TRBJ1-2; D not certain. The CDR3 runs 15 residues. Germline-derived CDR1 and CDR2 are GTSNPN and SVGIG (reference sequence). The V gene lost 4 bases and the J gene lost 0 bases, with 15 bases spanning the gap. CDR3 DNA: TGTGCCTGGACGACCGACCGCGAGGCTAACTATGGCTACACCTTC. It encodes CAWTTDREANYGYTF.

The gene calls are TRBV9 and TRBJ2-3, with 14 bases lining up with TRBD2. The V gene end was trimmed by 3 bases and the J gene end by 1 base; junction bases not matched to a gene: 10. This CDR3 has 19 amino acids. In germline, CDR1 is SGDLS, CDR2 YYNGEE. CDR3 residues: CASSARLAGGGPGTDTQYF. The CDR3, as DNA: TGTGCCAGCAGCGCGAGACTAGCGGGGGGGGGTCCGGGCACAGATACGCAGTATTTT.

This CDR3 reads CASSISVTGGGNQPQHF. The CDR3 DNA follows: TGTGCCAGTAGTATTTCCGTGACAGGTGGGGGGAATCAGCCCCAGCATTTT. J is TRBJ1-5 and V is TRBV19; possibly TRBD1 for D (6 bases). CDR3 length equals 17 residues. The V gene lost 3 bases and the J gene lost 4 bases, with 19 bases spanning the gap. Germline lookup yields CDR1 LNHDA and CDR2 SQIVND (reference sequence).

The chain uses TRBV2 and TRBJ2-1; 7 nucleotides agree with TRBD2. The CDR3 is made up of 15 amino acids. Trimming took 2 bases from V and 3 from J; bases not matched to a gene: 4. The germline V gene encodes CDR1 SNHLY and CDR2 FYNNEI. The CDR3 sequence: CASSEREGFYNEQFF. For the CDR3, the DNA is TGTGCCAGCAGTGAAAGGGAGGGCTTCTACAATGAGCAGTTCTTC.

The chain employs TRBV5-8 and TRBJ1-2, with unresolved D. CDR1 is SGHTS and CDR2 is YDEGEE in the germline V gene. The V end was cut by 4 bases, the J end by 4 bases, with 11 bases between. This CDR3 has 13 amino acids. CDR3 amino acids: CASSLGLGYGYTF. CDR3 in DNA: TGTGCCAGCAGCCTTGGGTTAGGCTATGGCTACACCTTC.

The rearrangement uses TRBV10-3 and TRBJ1-5; D is perhaps TRBD1 (5 bases). The CDR3 has 15 amino acids. The ends were cut back, 5 bases at V and 2 bases at J, with 13 bases in the middle. From germline, CDR1 is ENHRY and CDR2 SYGVKD. This chain's CDR3 is CAISPGINGNQPQHF. CDR3 nucleotide sequence: TGTGCCATCAGTCCAGGGATTAACGGCAATCAGCCCCAGCATTTT.